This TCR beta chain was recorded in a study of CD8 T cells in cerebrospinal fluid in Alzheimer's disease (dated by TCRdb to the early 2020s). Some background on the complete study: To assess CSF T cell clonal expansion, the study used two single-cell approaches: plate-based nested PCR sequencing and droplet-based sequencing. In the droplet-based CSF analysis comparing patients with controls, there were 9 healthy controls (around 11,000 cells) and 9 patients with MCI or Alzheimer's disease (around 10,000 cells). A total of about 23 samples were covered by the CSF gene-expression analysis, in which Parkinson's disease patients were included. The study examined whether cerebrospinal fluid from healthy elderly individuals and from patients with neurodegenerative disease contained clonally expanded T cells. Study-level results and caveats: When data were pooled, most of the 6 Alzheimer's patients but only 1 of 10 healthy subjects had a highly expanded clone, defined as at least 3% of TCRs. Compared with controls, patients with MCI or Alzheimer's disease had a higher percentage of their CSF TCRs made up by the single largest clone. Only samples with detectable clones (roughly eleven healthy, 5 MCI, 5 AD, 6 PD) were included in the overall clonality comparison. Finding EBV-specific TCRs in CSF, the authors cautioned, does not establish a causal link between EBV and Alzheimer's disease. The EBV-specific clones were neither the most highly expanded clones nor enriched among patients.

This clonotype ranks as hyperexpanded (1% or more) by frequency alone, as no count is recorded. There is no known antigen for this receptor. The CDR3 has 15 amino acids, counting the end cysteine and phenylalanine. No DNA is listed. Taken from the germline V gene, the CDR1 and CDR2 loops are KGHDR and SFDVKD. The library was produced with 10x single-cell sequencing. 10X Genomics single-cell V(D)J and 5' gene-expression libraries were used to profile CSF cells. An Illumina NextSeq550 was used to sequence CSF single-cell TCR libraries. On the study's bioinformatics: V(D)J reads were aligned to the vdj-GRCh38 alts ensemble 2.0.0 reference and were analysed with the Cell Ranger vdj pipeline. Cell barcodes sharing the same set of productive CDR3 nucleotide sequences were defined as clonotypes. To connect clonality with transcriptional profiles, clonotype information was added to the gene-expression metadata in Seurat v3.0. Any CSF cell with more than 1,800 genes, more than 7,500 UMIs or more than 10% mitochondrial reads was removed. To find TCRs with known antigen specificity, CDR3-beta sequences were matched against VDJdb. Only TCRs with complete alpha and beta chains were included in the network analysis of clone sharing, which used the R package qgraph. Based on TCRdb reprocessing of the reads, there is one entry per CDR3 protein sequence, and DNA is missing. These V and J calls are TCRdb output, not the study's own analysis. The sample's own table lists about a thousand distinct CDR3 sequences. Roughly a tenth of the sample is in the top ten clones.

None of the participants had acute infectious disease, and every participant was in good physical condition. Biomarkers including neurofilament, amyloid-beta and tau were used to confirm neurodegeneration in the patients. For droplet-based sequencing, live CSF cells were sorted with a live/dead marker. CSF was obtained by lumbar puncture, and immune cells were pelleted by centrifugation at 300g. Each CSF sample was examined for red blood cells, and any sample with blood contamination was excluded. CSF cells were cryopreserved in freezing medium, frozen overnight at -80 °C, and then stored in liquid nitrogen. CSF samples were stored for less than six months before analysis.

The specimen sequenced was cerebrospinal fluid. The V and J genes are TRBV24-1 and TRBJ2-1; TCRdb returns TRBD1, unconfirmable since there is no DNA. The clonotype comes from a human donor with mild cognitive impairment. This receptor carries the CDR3 CATSDLGDRNNEQFF.